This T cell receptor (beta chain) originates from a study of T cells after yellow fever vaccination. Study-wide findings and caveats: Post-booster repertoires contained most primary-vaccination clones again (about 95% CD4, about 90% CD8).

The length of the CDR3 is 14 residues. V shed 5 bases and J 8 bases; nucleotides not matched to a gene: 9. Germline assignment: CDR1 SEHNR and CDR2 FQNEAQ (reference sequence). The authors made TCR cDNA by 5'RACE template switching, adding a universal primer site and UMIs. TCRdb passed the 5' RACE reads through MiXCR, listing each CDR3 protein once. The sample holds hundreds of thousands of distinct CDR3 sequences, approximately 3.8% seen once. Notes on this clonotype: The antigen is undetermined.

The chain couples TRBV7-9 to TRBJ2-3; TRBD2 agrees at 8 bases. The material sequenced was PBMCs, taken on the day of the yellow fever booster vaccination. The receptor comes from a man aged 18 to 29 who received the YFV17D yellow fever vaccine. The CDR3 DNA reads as TGTGCCAGCAGCACCAACGGGGGGGTCGGTACGCAGTATTTT. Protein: CASSTNGGVGTQYF.